The following is a T cell receptor beta chain sequence with its context. As yet, its antigen is unknown. Primers: 60 Vbeta forward and 13 Jbeta reverse. The table came from immunoSEQ multiplex PCR; TCRdb's copy has only in-frame clones and leaves some out. The sample contains around 140,000 clones, about 61% of which appear only once. This specimen belongs to a study of cytomegalovirus exposure and HLA in healthy donors. Background on the study: Genotyping showed 70% to 90% of hundreds of donors falling in the Caucasian-associated ancestry cluster. Regarding the study as a whole: A previous analysis found most TCR beta V segments productive roughly 90% or roughly 30% of the time. Per a later analysis, approximately 16,000 TCR beta sequences showed association with HLA alleles at 0.05 false discovery rate. CMV serostatus was the sole immune exposure data available.

The V end lost 8 bases, the J end lost 6 bases, and 28 bases lay between the germline ends. There are 17 residues in the CDR3. CDR1 and CDR2 (germline): MDHEN, SYDVKM. Sequences were obtained from PBMCs. The V and J genes are TRBV28 and TRBJ1-2, with a weak D call TRBD1 (5 bases). The receptor's source is a woman aged 35 to 49 in good health and CMV-seronegative. The CDR3 DNA is TGTGCCAGCTTTTGGAACAGGAACGGCAGGACGCCGGATGGCTACACCTTC. Translation: CASFWNRNGRTPDGYTF.